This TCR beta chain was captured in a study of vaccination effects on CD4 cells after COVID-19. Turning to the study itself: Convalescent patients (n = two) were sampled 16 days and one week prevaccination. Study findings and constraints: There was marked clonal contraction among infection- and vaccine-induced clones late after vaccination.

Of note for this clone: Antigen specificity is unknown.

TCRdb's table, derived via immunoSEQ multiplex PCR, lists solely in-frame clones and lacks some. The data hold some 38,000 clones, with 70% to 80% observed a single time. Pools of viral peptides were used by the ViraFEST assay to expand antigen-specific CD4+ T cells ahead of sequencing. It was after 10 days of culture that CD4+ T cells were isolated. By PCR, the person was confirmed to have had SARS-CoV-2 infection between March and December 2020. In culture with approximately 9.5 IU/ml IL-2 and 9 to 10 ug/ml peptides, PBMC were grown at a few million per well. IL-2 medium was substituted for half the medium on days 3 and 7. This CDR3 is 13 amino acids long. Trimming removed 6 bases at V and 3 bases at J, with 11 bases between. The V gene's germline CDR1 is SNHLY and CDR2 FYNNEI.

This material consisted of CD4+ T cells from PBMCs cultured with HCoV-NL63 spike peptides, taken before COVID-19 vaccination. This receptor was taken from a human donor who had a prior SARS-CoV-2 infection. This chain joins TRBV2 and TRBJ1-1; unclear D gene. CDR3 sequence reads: CASRRRVDTEAFF. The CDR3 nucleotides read TGTGCCAGCAGGAGGCGGGTAGACACTGAAGCTTTCTTT.